The clone carrying this T cell receptor (beta chain) turned up a few times. Its matching antigen is unknown. This entry comes from a study of regulatory T cells in long-lasting Graves disease. For the study at large: The term persistent Graves' disease signified upward of 5 years on antithyroid drugs with positive TSH receptor antibodies. Study findings and constraints: Persistent disease was associated with favored TRBV28 usage and with favored use of TRBJ1-2 and TRBJ2-5.

CDR3 regions were amplified by Arm-PCR using iRepertoire HTBI primers to build TCR beta libraries. MiXCR, run by TCRdb on the multiplex PCR reads, gives a single entry per CDR3 protein. The sample has about 290,000 distinct CDR3 sequences, 22% seen once. Time point here: persistent/refractory GD, antithyroid drugs over 5 years with positive TRAb. From PBMCs, RNA was extracted and then used to make the TCR library. Germline assignment: CDR1 MGHDK and CDR2 SYGVNS. V shed 2 bases and J shed 2 bases, with 13 bases lying between them. CDR3 length: 15 amino acids. The V and J genes are TRBV25-1 and TRBJ2-7; D gene ambiguous. The TCR originated in a female donor with Graves disease. The sample here was peripheral blood mononuclear cells (PBMCs), taken when the disease was refractory, from a patient treated with antithyroid drugs. The CDR3 loop reads CASSEIVPATYEQYF. CDR3 DNA: TGTGCCAGCAGTGAAATCGTACCAGCCACCTACGAGCAGTACTTC.